One sample yielded the 13 T cell receptor beta chains listed below, sequenced in a study of T-cell reconstitution after alpha-beta-depleted transplantation in children. For TCRbeta, the library was prepared with unique molecular identifiers. TCRdb re-called the PCR reads with MiXCR, one entry per CDR3 protein. The table has about 980,000 distinct CDR3 sequences, about 29% seen once; the top ten hold 28%. The sample in question was PBMCs, mostly from graft donor cells, obtained 360 days after TCRalphabeta/CD19-depleted stem cell transplant. All receptors derive from a boy in the first two years of life who had a stem cell transplant for SCID, so the T cells may come from the graft donor.

The gene calls are TRBV5-1 and TRBJ2-5; 8 bases map to TRBD2. CDR1 is SGHRS, CDR2 YFSETQ, per germline. The CDR3 is 16 residues long. J gave up 0 bases and V 0 bases, and 4 bases lay outside the gene matches. The chain's CDR3 is CASSLVNSGDQETQYF. For the CDR3, the DNA is TGCGCCAGCAGCTTGGTGAATAGCGGGGACCAAGAGACCCAGTACTTC. The full variable domain, in which reference TRBV5-1 and TRBJ2-5 provide the parts outside the CDR3, is KAGVTQTPRYLIKTRGQQVTLSCSPISGHRSVSWYQQTPGQGLQFLFEYFSETQRNKGNFPGRFSGRQFSNSRSEMNVSTLELGDSALYLCASSLVNSGDQETQYFGPGTRLLVL.

This clonotype has more than one count but fewer than ten. This sequence joins TRBV24-1 and TRBJ2-3; TRBD1 matches 7 bases. In germline, CDR1 is KGHDR, CDR2 SFDVKD. V dropped 2 bases and J dropped 9; count of bases not matched to a gene: 10. This CDR3 is 15 amino acids long. CDR3 loop: CATSDSGQSLSTQYF. The CDR3 nucleotides read TGTGCCACCAGTGATTCGGGACAGTCGTTGTCCACGCAGTATTTT.

This clonotype has more than one count but fewer than ten. The V call is TRBV12-3 or TRBV12-4, the J call TRBJ2-7; D unresolved. The length of the CDR3 is 13 residues. Trimming took off 5 bases at V and 3 bases at J, with 11 bases between the two ends. CDR3 bases: TGTGCCAGCAGTCCCAGCCTAGGCTACGAGCAGTACTTC. Translating gives CASSPSLGYEQYF.

The CDR3 protein is CASSPDRRDYEQYF. In DNA, the CDR3 is TGTGCCAGCAGTCCGGACAGGCGCGACTACGAGCAGTACTTC. The V call is TRBV6-5, the J call TRBJ2-7; 7 positions match TRBD1. Germline assignment: CDR1 MNHEY and CDR2 SVGAGI. With 5 bases clipped from V and 3 bases from J, the junction kept 7 bases outside the gene matches. The CDR3 contains 14 residues.

The chain couples TRBV7-2 to TRBJ2-5, with 14 bases aligning to TRBD2. J was trimmed by 4 bases and V by 2 bases; bases with no gene match: 3. Germline lookup yields CDR1 SGHTA and CDR2 FQGNSA. The length of the CDR3 is 16 residues. The CDR3 spells CASSLMTSGGAETQYF. The CDR3 bases are TGTGCCAGCAGCTTAATGACTAGCGGGGGGGCAGAGACCCAGTACTTC.

The chain carries TRBV10-3 and TRBJ2-1, with 9 bases aligning to TRBD2. Germline lookup yields CDR1 ENHRY and CDR2 SYGVKD. This CDR3 has 16 residues. V shed 0 bases, J shed 7 bases, and the junction held 7 bases outside the gene matches. CDR3 residues: CAISESAGGRRNEQFF. CDR3 in DNA: TGTGCCATCAGTGAGTCGGCGGGGGGGCGCCGGAATGAGCAGTTCTTC.

This clonotype was detected only a few times. This chain connects TRBV29-1 to TRBJ2-7; 8 bases fit TRBD1. The V gene end was trimmed by 4 bases and the J gene end by 5 bases; junction bases not matched to a gene: 10. Looked up from germline, CDR1 is SQVTM and CDR2 is ANQGSEA. There are 14 residues in the CDR3. CDR3 bases: TGCAGCGTTGGGGTTGGGACAGGACGCCACGAGCAGTACTTC. Its translation is CSVGVGTGRHEQYF.

The chain recombines TRBV20-1 with TRBJ2-7; possible D gene TRBD2, 6 bases. This CDR3 comprises 17 residues. Germline CDR1 and CDR2: DFQATT and SNEGSKA (reference sequence). The V gene lost 0 bases and the J gene lost 0 bases, with 18 bases spanning the gap. DNA for the CDR3: TGCAGTGCTAGAGATTTCGGACTACCTGCCCCCTCCTACGAGCAGTACTTC. This translates into CSARDFGLPAPSYEQYF.

This clonotype has just a few counts. The rearrangement uses TRBV27 and TRBJ2-2; D not certain. The germline V gene has CDR1 MNHEY and CDR2 SMNVEV (reference sequence). This CDR3 has 14 residues. With 4 bases removed from V and 5 bases from J, the gap between germline ends came to 11 bases. The DNA of the CDR3 is TGTGCCAGCAGTTCGGACCGGATAACCGGGGAGCTGTTTTTT. This encodes CASSSDRITGELFF.

This clonotype was detected a few times. The V gene is TRBV12-3 or TRBV12-4, the J gene TRBJ2-2; D remains unclear. V shed 2 bases and J shed 6 bases, with 10 bases lying between them. This CDR3 has 14 amino acids. The CDR3 DNA is TGTGCCAGCAGTTTAATGGGGATCGCCGGGGAGCTGTTTTTT. Protein sequence: CASSLMGIAGELFF.

The chain employs TRBV20-1 and TRBJ2-5; TRBD2 matches at 7 bases. The CDR3 consists of 15 residues. Germline lookup yields CDR1 DFQATT and CDR2 SNEGSKA (reference sequence). Trimming at V came to 3 bases and at J to 3 bases, leaving 10 bases not matched to a gene. The CDR3 DNA follows: TGCAGTGCTAGCTCCCCCGGGACTAATAAAGAGACCCAGTACTTC. Amino acids: CSASSPGTNKETQYF.

This clonotype was detected once. The rearrangement links TRBV20-1 to TRBJ2-7; no clear D gene. The CDR3 is 17 residues long. CDR1 DFQATT and CDR2 SNEGSKA come from the germline V gene (reference sequence). V was pared by 1 base and J by 0 bases, with 19 bases between. This CDR3 is CSARAARRPSSSYEQYF. The CDR3 DNA is TGCAGTGCTAGAGCCGCCCGGCGGCCCTCGAGCTCCTACGAGCAGTACTTC.

This clonotype has ten or more counts. V usage is TRBV10-3 and J usage is TRBJ2-7; the D gene could be TRBD1 or TRBD2 (5 bases each). The CDR3 runs to 14 residues. Trimming left V 2 bases short and J 4 bases short, with 12 bases between. Germline V gene lookup returns CDR1 ENHRY and CDR2 SYGVKD. CDR3 sequence: CAISEPTGTYEQYF. The CDR3 DNA sequence: TGTGCCATCAGTGAGCCAACCGGGACGTACGAGCAGTACTTC.